A selection of T cell receptor beta chains follows, all from one sample in a study of T cell responses to AZD1222 COVID-19 vaccine. Clones were read by immunoSEQ multiplex PCR, and TCRdb kept only the in-frame ones, dropping some. The sample includes some 120,000 clones, 87% of them seen just once. Sequenced material: peripheral blood, taken on day 0 of AZD1222 vaccination. The receptors were sampled from an adult in good health. Each CDR3 is given with its conserved first and last residue. Size values are once, few and many counts, or a class for expanded clones, and some rows have none.

size: -
J: TRBJ1-2
V: TRBV7-2
CDR3: CASSLGGSSYGYTF

size: -
J: TRBJ1-2
V: TRBV6-5
CDR3: CASSYSGVGYTF

size: -
J: TRBJ2-2
V: TRBV7-3
CDR3: CASGTQFNTGELFF

size: -
J: TRBJ1-2
V: TRBV2
CDR3: CASRILAGEKYGYTF

size: -
J: TRBJ1-6
V: TRBV30
CDR3: CAWSVLLGGSPLHF

size: -
J: TRBJ1-2
V: TRBV27
CDR3: CASSPGQGINYGYTF

size: -
J: TRBJ1-4
V: TRBV19
CDR3: CASSPRGGNEKLFF

size: -
J: TRBJ1-1
V: TRBV7-2
CDR3: CASSLVPSQGYTEAFF

size: once
J: TRBJ1-5
V: TRBV5-6
CDR3: CASQLAGGTQPQHF

size: -
J: TRBJ2-2
V: TRBV9
CDR3: CASSPGLAGGGNTGELFF

size: -
J: TRBJ1-1
V: TRBV4-2
CDR3: CASSQDRDRDMNTEAFF

size: -
J: TRBJ2-7
V: TRBV4-2
CDR3: CASSQDKGTGGYEQYF

size: -
J: TRBJ1-4
V: TRBV7-3
CDR3: CASSPWGATNEKLFF

size: once
J: TRBJ1-6
V: TRBV27
CDR3: CASSSQEASPLHF

size: -
J: TRBJ1-6
V: TRBV5-1
CDR3: CASSLGYSPLHF

size: -
J: TRBJ1-6
V: TRBV11-1
CDR3: CASSLTAYNSPLHF

size: -
J: TRBJ1-1
V: TRBV18
CDR3: CASSPTTGVTQRDTEAFF

size: few
J: TRBJ1-1
V: TRBV7-3
CDR3: CASSSQGTNTEAFF

size: -
J: TRBJ1-4
V: TRBV9
CDR3: CASSVGGTATNEKLFF

size: -
J: TRBJ1-1
V: TRBV19
CDR3: CATLLGSGGTEAFF

size: -
J: TRBJ1-2
V: TRBV27
CDR3: CASSPGLSYGYTF

size: -
J: TRBJ1-6
V: TRBV28
CDR3: CASSLGTGGTSPLHF

size: -
J: TRBJ2-7
V: TRBV11-2
CDR3: CASSIGTAAYEQYF

size: -
J: TRBJ2-2
V: TRBV25-1
CDR3: CASSELGGTGELFF

size: -
J: TRBJ2-1
V: TRBV7-3
CDR3: CASSLTSLSNEQFF

size: once
J: TRBJ1-2
V: TRBV6-5
CDR3: CASSYNPSGYGYTF

size: -
J: TRBJ1-3
V: TRBV5-5
CDR3: CASSLMDFSGNTIYF

size: -
J: TRBJ1-4
V: TRBV18
CDR3: CASSPSHPGENEKLFF

size: -
J: TRBJ2-1
V: TRBV19
CDR3: CASMNGLSNEQFF

size: -
J: TRBJ2-2
V: TRBV28
CDR3: CASSHTGELFF

size: -
J: TRBJ2-5
V: TRBV4-1
CDR3: CASSQKPGWRETQYF

size: -
J: TRBJ1-4
V: TRBV18
CDR3: CASSPRQGDREKLFF

size: -
J: TRBJ1-5
V: TRBV4-1
CDR3: CASSQEVGGIGNQPQHF

size: -
J: TRBJ1-6
V: TRBV11-1
CDR3: CASSLEKQGTPLHF

size: -
J: TRBJ2-6
V: TRBV4-1
CDR3: CASSQGWARGRAGANVLTF

size: -
J: TRBJ2-7
V: TRBV5-1
CDR3: CASSFDIASYEQYF

size: -
J: TRBJ1-2
V: TRBV5-4
CDR3: CASSLELEYGYTF